This TCR beta chain was found in a study of blood T cell repertoires in COVID-19. The wider study: Researchers got acute and convalescent COVID-19 samples from the United States, Italy and Spain. From T cells, B-cell-depleted T cells, or PBMCs came the material, which was cDNA or gDNA.

Authors' analysis steps: From reference gene primer amplification, estimates of nucleated cell counts were derived. The protocol was immunoSEQ multiplex PCR, while the TCRdb copy is restricted to in-frame clones and leaves out a portion. The DNA gave D and trimming, while V, J and clone size come from that table. There are about 100,000 clones in the sample; 80% to 90% occur only once, and roughly 32% lies in the top ten. J was trimmed by 4 bases and V by 4 bases; bases with no gene match: 7. Germline V CDR1 and CDR2: LNHDA, SQIVND (reference sequence). The CDR3 totals 15 residues. The gene calls are TRBV19 and TRBJ1-5, with 7 nucleotides matching TRBD1. Sequencing was carried out using peripheral blood. This sequence was found in a woman older than 75 with acute or convalescent COVID-19. The CDR3 protein is CASSKVGQENQPQHF. In nucleotides, the CDR3 is TGTGCCAGTAGTAAAGTAGGACAGGAGAATCAGCCCCAGCATTTT.